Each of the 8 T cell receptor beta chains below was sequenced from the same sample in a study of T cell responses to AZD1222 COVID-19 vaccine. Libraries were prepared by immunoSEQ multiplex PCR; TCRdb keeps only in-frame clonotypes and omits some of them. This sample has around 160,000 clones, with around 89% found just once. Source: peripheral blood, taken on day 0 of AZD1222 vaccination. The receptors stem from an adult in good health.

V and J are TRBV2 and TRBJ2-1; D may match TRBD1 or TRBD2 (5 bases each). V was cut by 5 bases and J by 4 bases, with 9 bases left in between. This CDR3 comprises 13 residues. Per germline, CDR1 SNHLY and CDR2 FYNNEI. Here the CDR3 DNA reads TGTGCCAGCAGTCCGGGGCGATACAATGAGCAGTTCTTC. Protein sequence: CASSPGRYNEQFF.

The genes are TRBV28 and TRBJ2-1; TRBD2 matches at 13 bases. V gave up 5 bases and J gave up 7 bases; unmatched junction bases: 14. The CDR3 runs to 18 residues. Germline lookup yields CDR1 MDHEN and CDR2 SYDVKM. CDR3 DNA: TGTGCCAGCAGTAAGAGGACTAGCGGGGGCCCGAGGGGGAATGAGCAGTTCTTC. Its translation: CASSKRTSGGPRGNEQFF. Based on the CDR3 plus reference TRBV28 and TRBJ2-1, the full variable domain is DVKVTQSSRYLVKRTGEKVFLECVQDMDHENMFWYRQDPGLGLRLIYFSYDVKMKEKGDIPEGYSVSREKKERFSLILESASTNQTSMYLCASSKRTSGGPRGNEQFFGPGTRLTVL.

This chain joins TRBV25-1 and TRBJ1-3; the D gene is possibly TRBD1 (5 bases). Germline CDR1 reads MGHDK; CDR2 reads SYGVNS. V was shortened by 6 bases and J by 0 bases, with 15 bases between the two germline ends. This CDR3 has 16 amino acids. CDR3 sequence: CASRGPGAYSGNTIYF. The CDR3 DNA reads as TGTGCCAGCAGAGGCCCTGGGGCCTACTCTGGAAACACCATATATTTT.

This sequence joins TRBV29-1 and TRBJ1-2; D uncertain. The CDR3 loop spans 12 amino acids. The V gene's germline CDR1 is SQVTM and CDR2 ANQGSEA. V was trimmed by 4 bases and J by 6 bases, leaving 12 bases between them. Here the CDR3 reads CSVVGLVDGYTF. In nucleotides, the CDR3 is TGCAGCGTTGTTGGTCTTGTAGATGGCTACACCTTC.

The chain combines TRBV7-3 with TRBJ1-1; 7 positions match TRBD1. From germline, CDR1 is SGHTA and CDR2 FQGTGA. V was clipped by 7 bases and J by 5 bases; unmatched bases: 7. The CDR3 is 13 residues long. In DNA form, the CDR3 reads TGTGCCAGCAAGGTGGCAGGGGGGACTGAAGCTTTCTTT. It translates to CASKVAGGTEAFF.

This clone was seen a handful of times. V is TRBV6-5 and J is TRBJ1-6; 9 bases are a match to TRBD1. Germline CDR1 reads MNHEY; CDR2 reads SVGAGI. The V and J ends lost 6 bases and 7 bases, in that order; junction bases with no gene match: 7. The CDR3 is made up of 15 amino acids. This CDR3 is CASRAGQGGNSPLHF. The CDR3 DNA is TGTGCCAGCAGGGCGGGACAGGGAGGCAATTCACCCCTCCACTTT.

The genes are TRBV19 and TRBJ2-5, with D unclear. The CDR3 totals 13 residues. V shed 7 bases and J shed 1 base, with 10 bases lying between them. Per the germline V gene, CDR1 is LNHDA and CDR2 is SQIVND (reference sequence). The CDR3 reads CASKANTQETQYF. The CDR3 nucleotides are TGTGCCAGTAAAGCAAACACCCAAGAGACCCAGTACTTC.

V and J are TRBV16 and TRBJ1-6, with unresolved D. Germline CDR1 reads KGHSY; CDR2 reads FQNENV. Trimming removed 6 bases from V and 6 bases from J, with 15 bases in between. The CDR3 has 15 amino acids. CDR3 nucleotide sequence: TGTGCCAGCAGGCAGAATAGACAAGTTAATTCACCCCTCCACTTT. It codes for CASRQNRQVNSPLHF. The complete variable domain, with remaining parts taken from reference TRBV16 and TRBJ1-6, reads GEEVAQTPKHLVRGEGQKAKLYCAPIKGHSYVFWYQQVLKNEFKFLISFQNENVFDETGMPKERFSAKCLPNSPCSLEIQATKLEDSAVYFCASRQNRQVNSPLHFGNGTRLTVT.